This T cell receptor (beta chain) is drawn from a study of blood T cell repertoires in COVID-19 (dated by TCRdb to the early 2020s). Background on the whole study: Samples covering the acute and convalescent phases of COVID-19 were provided by collaborators in the United States, Italy and Spain. Samples came from the ongoing ImmuneRACE study (first 160 participants) plus 1,254 subjects from 6 global collaborators. Where available, HLA class I and class II types were taken from metadata supplied by the sample provider and were not determined by assay-based typing. The repertoires were released in a freely available public database meant as a resource for research on the immune response to SARS-CoV-2. Sample metadata almost always included a de-identified subject ID, COVID-19 status, age in years and sex. The prospective study material was composed of cDNA or gDNA derived from T cells, B-cell-depleted T cells, or PBMCs. Subjects who had been exposed to COVID-19, were actively infected with it, or had recovered from it provided the deeply sampled blood TCRbeta repertoires that made up the dataset.

Here is what the overall study found, with its caveats: The quantity of clinical and demographic metadata differed by source and by participant and was supplied without curation.

Of note for this clone: Its antigen remains undetermined. Base qualities are not recorded, but no much larger clone differs from it by a single base.

The collaborating institutions used their own protocols to collect whole blood in K2EDTA tubes. Collaborator samples were shipped for TCRbeta analysis as frozen whole blood, isolated PBMCs, or DNA extracted from either sample type. The CDR3 runs 13 residues from the cysteine to the phenylalanine. Solely the CDR3 DNA is kept, with 39 bases framed from the first base. V loses 5 bases of germline sequence and J loses 10 bases, and the interval between the two ends is 18 bases. Via the germline V gene, CDR1 is SQVTM and CDR2 ANQGSEA. TCRbeta CDR3 regions were amplified from genomic DNA by means of the immunoSEQ Assay, a bias-controlled multiplex PCR. In the paper's pipeline: The number of nucleated cells in each sample was estimated from the amplification of reference gene primers within the assay. To quantify the absolute abundance of each unique TCRbeta CDR3 rearrangement, sequence reads were collapsed and filtered. For each sample, productive Simpson clonality was calculated by taking the square root of Simpson's diversity index across productive rearrangements. Not all clones reach the TCRdb copy of this immuneACCESS table, which keeps in-frame sequences only. Checked studies attribute under half of the gap to unresolved V genes and leave the rest unexplained. The DNA gave D and trimming, while V, J and clone size come from that table. In this sample the table shows under 300,000 clones, 70% to 85% of which occur a single time. In total, the top ten clones hold around 4.1% of the sample.

The sample was peripheral blood. This sequence originates from a woman in her thirties or forties with active or convalescent COVID-19. The V and J genes are TRBV29-1 and TRBJ2-1; the D gene lacks a confident call. The DNA sequence is as follows: TGCAGCGTTACCCCTACCCTGGGCCAGGAGCAGTTCTTC. Its translation is CSVTPTLGQEQFF.